These 12 T cell receptor beta chains were sequenced from one sample in a study of blood T cell repertoires in COVID-19. TCRdb's copy holds only in-frame clones and misses some; the assay was immunoSEQ multiplex PCR. This sample yields about 140,000 clones, of which about 88% are seen a single time; 5.4% belongs to the top ten. Sequences were obtained from peripheral blood. These receptors all come from a human donor in a cohort sampled during active COVID-19.

The chain links TRBV23-1 to TRBJ1-4; possible D gene TRBD1, 5 bases. TRBV23-1 carries the ORF label, with uncertain function. Deletions cut 0 bases from V and 7 bases from J, with 15 bases between. The CDR3 runs 16 residues. CDR3 DNA sequence: TGCGCCAGCAGTCAATCCAGAGGCAGGGTCGGTGAAAAACTGTTTTTT. Translating it yields CASSQSRGRVGEKLFF.

This clone was observed a single time. The chain recombines TRBV9 with TRBJ2-3, with a weak D call TRBD2 (5 bases). CDR3 length: 18 amino acids. The V end lost 2 bases, the J end lost 2 bases, and 21 bases lay between the germline ends. Germline lookup yields CDR1 SGDLS and CDR2 YYNGEE. The CDR3 sequence is CASSVLGGSGASTDTQYF. The CDR3 DNA follows: TGTGCCAGCAGCGTCCTAGGAGGAAGCGGAGCCTCCACAGATACGCAGTATTTT.

The V gene is TRBV5-1, the J gene TRBJ1-4, with no clear D. V was cut by 0 bases and J by 4 bases, with 7 bases left in between. Per the germline V gene, CDR1 is SGHRS and CDR2 is YFSETQ. This CDR3 contains 14 residues. CDR3 residues: CASSLDRGNEKLFF. CDR3 bases: TGCGCCAGCAGCTTGGATCGAGGTAATGAAAAACTGTTTTTT.

This clone was detected once. CDR3 in amino acids: CASSHGTNYNEQFF. The CDR3, as DNA: TGTGCCAGCAGCCACGGGACAAACTACAATGAGCAGTTCTTC. The chain carries TRBV7-3 and TRBJ2-1, with D possibly being TRBD1 (6 bases). In germline, CDR1 is SGHTA, CDR2 FQGTGA. Trimming removed 5 bases at V and 3 bases at J, with 11 bases between. The CDR3 is 14 amino acids. Looking up the rest from reference TRBV7-3 and TRBJ2-1 gives the full variable domain: GAGVSQTPSNKVTEKGKYVELRCDPISGHTALYWYRQSLGQGPEFLIYFQGTGAADDSGLPNDRFFAVRPEGSVSTLKIQRTERGDSAVYLCASSHGTNYNEQFFGPGTRLTVL.

This chain uses TRBV7-9 with TRBJ2-2; D not resolved. CDR1 is SEHNR, CDR2 FQNEAQ, per germline (reference sequence). The CDR3 sequence is 14 residues long. V was trimmed by 2 bases and J by 7 bases, leaving 11 bases between them. The CDR3 coding sequence is TGTGCCAGCAGCTTACGAGTAAACGGCGGGGAGCTGTTTTTT. Its translation: CASSLRVNGGELFF.

The chain is built from TRBV7-9 and TRBJ1-2, with TRBD1 identical over 7 bases. Germline V gives CDR1 SEHNR, CDR2 FQNEAQ (reference sequence). Germline trimming cut 5 bases from V and 5 bases from J; bases unmatched to any gene: 8. CDR3 length equals 14 residues. The CDR3 DNA follows: TGTGCCAGCAGCCCTGACAGGGAAGTTTATGGCTACACCTTC. Translating it yields CASSPDREVYGYTF.

J is TRBJ2-3 and V is TRBV7-3; D is perhaps TRBD2 (5 bases). Trimming removed 2 bases from V and 0 bases from J, with 12 bases in between. CDR1 is SGHTA, CDR2 FQGTGA, per germline. CDR3 length equals 16 residues. In DNA, the CDR3 is TGTGCCAGCAGCTTAGGAGGCGGTCCTAGCACAGATACGCAGTATTTT. Translating gives CASSLGGGPSTDTQYF.

The V gene is TRBV13, the J gene TRBJ2-7, with D maybe TRBD1 (7 bases). CDR3 length: 13 amino acids. Trimming took 2 bases from V and 6 from J, leaving 11 bases between them. Germline V gene sequence: CDR1 PRHDT, CDR2 FYEKMQ (reference sequence). In DNA form, the CDR3 reads TGTGCCAGCAGCTTATACAGGGGAGGCGAGCAGTACTTC. Translating it yields CASSLYRGGEQYF.

The V gene is TRBV9, the J gene TRBJ2-7, with TRBD1 matching over 7 bases. The CDR3 totals 14 residues. Trimming at V came to 0 bases and at J to 3 bases, leaving 3 bases not matched to a gene. Germline CDR1 reads SGDLS; CDR2 reads YYNGEE. For the CDR3, the DNA is TGTGCCAGCAGCGTAGCCCCAGGGGGCTACGAGCAGTACTTC. Translation: CASSVAPGGYEQYF.

V is TRBV6-1 and J is TRBJ2-3; 10 bases fit TRBD2. The germline CDR1 and CDR2 sequences are MNHNS and SASEGT. The CDR3 is made up of 16 amino acids. With 3 bases clipped from V and 2 bases from J, the junction kept 5 bases outside the gene matches. The CDR3, as DNA: TGTGCCAGCAGTGAGCTAGCGGGAGTGATCACAGATACGCAGTATTTT. Protein product: CASSELAGVITDTQYF.

The chain has TRBV24-1 and TRBJ2-4, with D perhaps TRBD2 (5 bases). Germline loops: CDR1 KGHDR, CDR2 SFDVKD. V was pared by 3 bases and J by 6 bases, with 8 bases between. The CDR3 runs 13 residues. The CDR3 spells CATSDPRGNIQYF. The CDR3, as DNA: TGTGCCACCAGTGATCCCCGGGGAAACATTCAGTACTTC.

The V and J genes are TRBV7-9 and TRBJ1-4; 9 bases match TRBD1. The CDR3 has 14 amino acids. Germline V gives CDR1 SEHNR, CDR2 FQNEAQ (reference sequence). J was trimmed by 8 bases and V by 5 bases; bases with no gene match: 6. CDR3 protein: CASSARQGGEKLFF. The CDR3 nucleotides are TGTGCCAGCAGCGCTAGACAGGGGGGAGAAAAACTGTTTTTT.